Below are 6 T cell receptor beta chains sequenced from a single sample in a study of blood T cells in healthy people across ages. PCR was performed a second time for about 6 to 12 cycles using a sample-barcoded 5' primer and a J-beta primer mix. Each CDR3 protein is one row after TCRdb ran MiXCR on the 5' RACE reads. Of under 1,000,000 distinct CDR3 sequences in the sample, less than 60% were seen once. Sequenced material: blood. The receptors derive from a man older than 75 in good health.

This sequence joins TRBV28 and TRBJ2-5, with D possibly matching TRBD1 (6 bases). Germline CDR1 reads MDHEN; CDR2 reads SYDVKM. The CDR3 runs 16 residues. The V end lost 3 bases, the J end lost 5 bases, and 19 bases lay between the germline ends. Here the CDR3 DNA reads TGTGCCAGCAGTTTCTTAGCCCGACAGGTATACGAGACCCAGTACTTC. Translated: CASSFLARQVYETQYF.

There are a few counts of this clonotype. The chain recombines TRBV12-3 or TRBV12-4 with TRBJ1-5; D is possibly TRBD1 (5 bases). The CDR3 covers 18 residues. Trimming shortened V by 4 bases and J by 0 bases, and 19 bases separated the two germline ends. CDR3 in amino acids: CASSSVIGAGYSNQPQHF. In DNA form, the CDR3 reads TGTGCCAGCAGTTCCGTTATTGGGGCTGGGTATAGCAATCAGCCCCAGCATTTT.

V and J are TRBV24-1 and TRBJ2-3; tentative D call: TRBD2 (5 bases). V lost 9 bases, J lost 10 bases, and 13 bases lay in between. The CDR3 extends over 11 amino acids. Germline V CDR1 and CDR2: KGHDR, SFDVKD. Here the CDR3 reads CATRSRRAQYF. DNA for the CDR3: TGTGCCACCCGAAGCCGGCGGGCGCAGTATTTT.

This clonotype showed up just a few times. This chain links TRBV11-2 with TRBJ2-7; TRBD2 aligns across 15 bases. Per germline, CDR1 SGHAT and CDR2 FQNNGV. Germline trimming cut 6 bases from V and 6 bases from J; bases unmatched to any gene: 12. This CDR3 is built from 17 residues. CDR3: CASSSRAGTSGRSEQYF. In DNA, the CDR3 is TGTGCCAGCAGTTCAAGGGCCGGGACTAGCGGGAGGTCCGAGCAGTACTTC.

A remark on this clonotype: A read error may account for a junction end that differs from germline. The chain is built from TRBV30 and TRBJ2-1, with D perhaps TRBD1 or TRBD2 (5 bases each). The CDR3 runs 13 residues. Germline values: CDR1 GTSNPN, CDR2 SVGIG (reference sequence). The CDR3, as DNA: TGTGCCTGGAGTCCTGACGGGGCAAATGAACAGTTCTTC. Translation gives CAWSPDGANEQFF.

This clonotype was counted ten times or more. This chain uses TRBV12-3 or TRBV12-4 with TRBJ2-7; 11 bases map to TRBD2. The length of the CDR3 is 14 residues. V was clipped by 2 bases and J by 4 bases; unmatched bases: 1. The CDR3 loop reads CASSLTSGRYEQYF. The CDR3 nucleotides are TGTGCCAGCAGTTTAACTAGCGGGAGATACGAGCAGTACTTC.